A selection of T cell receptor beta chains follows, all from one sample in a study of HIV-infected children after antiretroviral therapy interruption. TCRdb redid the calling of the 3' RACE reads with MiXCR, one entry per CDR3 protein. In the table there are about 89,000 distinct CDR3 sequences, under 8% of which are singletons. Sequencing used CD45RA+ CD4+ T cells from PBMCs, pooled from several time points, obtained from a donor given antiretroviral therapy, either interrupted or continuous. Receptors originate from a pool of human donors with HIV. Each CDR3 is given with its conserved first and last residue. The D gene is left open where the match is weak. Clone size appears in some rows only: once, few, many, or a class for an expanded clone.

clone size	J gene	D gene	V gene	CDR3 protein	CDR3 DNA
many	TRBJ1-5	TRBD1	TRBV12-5	CASGLYGDRAQPQHF	TGTGCTAGTGGTTTGTACGGGGACAGGGCTCAGCCCCAGCATTTT
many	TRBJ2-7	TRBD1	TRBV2	CASSRTGGGDEQYF	TGTGCCAGCAGCCGCACAGGGGGAGGCGACGAGCAGTACTTC
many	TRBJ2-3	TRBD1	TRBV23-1	CAGPGQGASGDTQYF	TGCGCCGGTCCGGGACAGGGGGCGTCCGGAGATACGCAGTATTTT
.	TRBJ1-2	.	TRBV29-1	CSVGARSNYGYTF	TGCAGCGTTGGGGCGAGATCCAACTATGGCTACACCTTC
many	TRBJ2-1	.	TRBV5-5	CASSLYGGQNEQFF	TGTGCCAGCAGCTTGTACGGGGGGCAAAATGAGCAGTTCTTC
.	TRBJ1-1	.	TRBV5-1	CASSLSTGTEAFF	TGCGCCAGCAGCTTGAGCACAGGTACTGAAGCTTTCTTT
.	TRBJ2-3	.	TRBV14	CASSQQTGASFFRTDTQYF	TGTGCCAGCAGCCAACAAACCGGGGCTAGCTTTTTCCGCACAGATACGCAGTATTTT
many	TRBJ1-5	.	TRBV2	CASKFRDNQPQHF	TGTGCCAGCAAGTTTAGGGACAATCAGCCCCAGCATTTT
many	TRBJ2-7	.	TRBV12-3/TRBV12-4	CASSFQDSLGSQYF	TGTGCCAGCAGTTTCCAGGACAGTTTGGGTTCGCAGTACTTC
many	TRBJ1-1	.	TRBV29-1	CSVESRTDEAFF	TGCAGCGTTGAATCGAGGACGGATGAAGCTTTCTTT
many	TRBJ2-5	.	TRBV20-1	CSAPILGGKETQYF	TGCAGTGCTCCAATTCTAGGGGGGAAAGAGACCCAGTACTTC
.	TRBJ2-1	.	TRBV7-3	CASSLMEDEQFF	TGTGCCAGCAGCTTAATGGAGGATGAGCAGTTCTTC
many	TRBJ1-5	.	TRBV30	CAWSKSANNQPQHF	TGTGCCTGGAGTAAGTCAGCTAACAATCAGCCCCAGCATTTT
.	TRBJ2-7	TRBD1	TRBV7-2	CASSATGRSYEQYF	TGTGCCAGCAGCGCGACAGGGAGAAGCTACGAGCAGTACTTC
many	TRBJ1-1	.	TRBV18	CASSGGIEAFF	TGTGCCAGCTCAGGGGGCATTGAAGCTTTCTTT
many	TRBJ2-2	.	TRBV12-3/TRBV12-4	CASRPVRGANTGELFF	TGTGCCAGCAGACCCGTTCGGGGCGCGAACACCGGGGAGCTGTTTTTT
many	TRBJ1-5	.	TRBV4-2	CASSQERRGQPQHF	TGTGCCAGCAGCCAAGAAAGACGGGGCCAGCCCCAGCATTTT
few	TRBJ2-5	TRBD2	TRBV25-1	CASTPGGLAGEETQYF	TGTGCCAGCACTCCGGGCGGGCTAGCGGGAGAAGAGACCCAGTACTTC
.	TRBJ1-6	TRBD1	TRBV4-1	CASSQVTGVASPLHF	TGCGCCAGCAGCCAAGTCACAGGGGTGGCTTCACCCCTCCACTTT
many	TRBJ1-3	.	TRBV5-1	CASSLEQGRTYGNTIYF	TGCGCCAGCAGCTTGGAACAGGGACGGACTTATGGAAACACCATATATTTT
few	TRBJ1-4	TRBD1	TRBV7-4	CASSLARGPVENKLFF	TGTGCCAGCAGCTTAGCGAGGGGGCCGGTTGAAAACAAACTGTTTTTT
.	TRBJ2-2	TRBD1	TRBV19	CASSWTGGTGQLYF	TGTGCCAGCAGTTGGACAGGGGGCACCGGGCAGCTCTACTTT
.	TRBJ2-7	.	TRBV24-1	CATSDTRYEQYF	TGTGCCACCAGTGACACCCGCTACGAGCAGTACTTC
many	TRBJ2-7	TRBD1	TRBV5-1	CASSLADRAPTSYEQYF	TGCGCCAGCAGCTTGGCCGACAGGGCTCCAACCTCCTACGAGCAGTACTTC
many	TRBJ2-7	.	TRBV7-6	CASSLLAGRQDEQYF	TGTGCCAGCAGCTTACTCGCGGGGCGGCAGGACGAGCAGTACTTC
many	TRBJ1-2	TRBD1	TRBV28	CASSLRNPTLRTGPNYGYTF	TGTGCCAGCAGTTTACGCAACCCAACCCTCCGGACAGGTCCGAACTATGGCTACACCTTC
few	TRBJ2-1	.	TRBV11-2	CASGRAFSYNEQFF	TGTGCCAGCGGACGAGCGTTCTCCTACAATGAGCAGTTCTTC
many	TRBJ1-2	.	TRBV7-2	CASSFRDGDGYTF	TGTGCCAGCAGCTTCAGGGATGGCGATGGCTACACCTTC
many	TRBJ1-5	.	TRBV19	CASSIDRATMDRLNQPQHF	TGTGCCAGTAGTATAGATCGTGCCACGATGGACAGACTCAATCAGCCCCAGCATTTT
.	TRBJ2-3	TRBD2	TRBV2	CASSFSGWADTQYF	TGTGCCAGCAGTTTTAGCGGGTGGGCAGATACGCAGTATTTT
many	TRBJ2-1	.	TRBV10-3	CAIQDLYNEQFF	TGTGCCATCCAAGACCTCTACAATGAGCAGTTCTTC
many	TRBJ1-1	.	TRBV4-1	CASSQAGWSTEAFF	TGCGCCAGCAGCCAAGCGGGCTGGAGCACTGAAGCTTTCTTT
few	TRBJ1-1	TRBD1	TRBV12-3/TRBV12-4	CASSSFGTGVTEAFF	TGTGCCAGCAGTTCCTTCGGGACAGGGGTCACTGAAGCTTTCTTT
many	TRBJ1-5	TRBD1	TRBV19	CASSIGPLDRVNQPQHF	TGTGCCAGTAGTATAGGACCCCTCGACAGGGTAAATCAGCCCCAGCATTTT
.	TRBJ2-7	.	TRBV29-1	CSVRSAGEQYF	TGCAGCGTGCGATCAGCGGGTGAGCAGTACTTC
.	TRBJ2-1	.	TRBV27	CASSSRLSHRYNEQFF	TGTGCCAGCAGTTCCAGACTATCCCACCGCTACAATGAGCAGTTCTTC
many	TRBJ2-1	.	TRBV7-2	CASSSTPARYNEQFF	TGTGCCAGCAGCTCGACCCCGGCCCGATACAATGAGCAGTTCTTC
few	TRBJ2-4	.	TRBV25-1	CASSEIALFPYF	TGTGCCAGCAGTGAAATTGCTCTCTTTCCGTACTTC
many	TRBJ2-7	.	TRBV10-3	CASSYSYRYTYEQYF	TGTGCCAGCAGTTACTCGTACCGCTACACCTACGAGCAGTACTTC
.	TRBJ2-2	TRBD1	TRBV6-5	CASSYEGQGTGELFF	TGTGCCAGCAGTTACGAGGGACAGGGCACCGGGGAGCTGTTTTTT
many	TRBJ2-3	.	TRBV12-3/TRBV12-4	CASSFGGPTDTQYF	TGTGCCAGCAGTTTTGGCGGTCCCACAGATACGCAGTATTTT
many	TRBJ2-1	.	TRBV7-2	CASSPRASSYNEQFF	TGTGCCAGCAGCCCGCGGGCCAGCTCCTACAATGAGCAGTTCTTC
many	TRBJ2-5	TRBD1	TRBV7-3	CASSSNNRGRETQYF	TGTGCCAGCAGCTCCAATAACAGGGGGCGAGAGACCCAGTACTTC